This T cell receptor (beta chain) stems from a study of shared clonotypes between healthy human individuals. The study's findings and limits: Naive subsets generally exceeded memory subsets in estimated richness. How much donors shared clonotypes was expected to be affected by sequencing depth.

This CDR3 is 15 amino acids long. Germline V lookup: CDR1 LNHDA, CDR2 SQIVND (reference sequence). V shed 5 bases and J 5 bases; nucleotides not matched to a gene: 5. Assay: immunoSEQ multiplex PCR; the TCRdb copy retains only in-frame clones and omits some. The table includes under 650,000 clones, around 96% detected once. This clone was seen just once. Antigen: not known. The receptor was derived from a young woman in good health. The specimen was naive CD4+ T cells sorted from blood. Subset of the sample: CD45RA+ positively selected. The chain uses TRBV19 and TRBJ2-3; 12 nucleotides line up with TRBD2. CDR3 sequence reads: CASSSSGRAGDTQYF. The CDR3 nucleotides read TGTGCCAGTAGTTCTAGCGGGAGGGCCGGAGATACGCAGTATTTT.